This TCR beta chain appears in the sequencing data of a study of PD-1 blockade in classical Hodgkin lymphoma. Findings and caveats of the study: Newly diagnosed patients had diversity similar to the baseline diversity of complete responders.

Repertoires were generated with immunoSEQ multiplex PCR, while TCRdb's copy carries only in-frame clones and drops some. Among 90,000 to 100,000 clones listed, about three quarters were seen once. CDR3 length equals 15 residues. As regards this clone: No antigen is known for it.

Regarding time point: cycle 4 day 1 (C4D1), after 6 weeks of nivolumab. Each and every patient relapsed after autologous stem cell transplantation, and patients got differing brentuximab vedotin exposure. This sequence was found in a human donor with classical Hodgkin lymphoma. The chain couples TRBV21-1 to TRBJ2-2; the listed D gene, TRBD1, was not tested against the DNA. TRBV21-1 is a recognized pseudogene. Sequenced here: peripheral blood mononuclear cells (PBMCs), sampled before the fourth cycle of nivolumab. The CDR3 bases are TGTGCCAGCACCCCGGGTCAGGGGGCTGGCGGGGAGCTGTTTTTT. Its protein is CASTPGQGAGGELFF.